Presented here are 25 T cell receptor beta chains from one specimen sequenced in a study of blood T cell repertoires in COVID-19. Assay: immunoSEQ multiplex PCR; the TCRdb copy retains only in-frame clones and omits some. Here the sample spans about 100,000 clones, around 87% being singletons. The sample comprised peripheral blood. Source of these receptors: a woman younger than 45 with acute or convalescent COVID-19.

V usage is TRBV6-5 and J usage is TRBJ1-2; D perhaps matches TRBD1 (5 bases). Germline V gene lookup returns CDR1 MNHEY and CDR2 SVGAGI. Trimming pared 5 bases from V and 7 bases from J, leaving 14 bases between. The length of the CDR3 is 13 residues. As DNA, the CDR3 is TGTGCCAGCAGTCCGACAGTGGTCCGTGGCTACACCTTC. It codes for CASSPTVVRGYTF.

The CDR3 here is CASHTGGFFVGANVLTF. As DNA, the CDR3 is TGTGCCAGCCATACAGGGGGATTTTTCGTAGGGGCCAACGTCCTGACTTTC. This sequence joins TRBV2 and TRBJ2-6; 8 nucleotides match TRBD1. This CDR3 comprises 17 residues. The germline gives CDR1 SNHLY, CDR2 FYNNEI. The J segment lost 4 bases and the V segment lost 8 bases, leaving 13 bases of the junction unmatched.

The CDR3 DNA reads as TGTGCCGCCCAAGGGGACAGAGGGATCGGGGAGCTGTTTTTT. Its translation is CAAQGDRGIGELFF. The rearrangement uses TRBV6-5 and TRBJ2-2, with 7 bases matching TRBD1. Trimming cost V 11 bases and J 7 bases; bases outside gene matches: 13. Germline V gene lookup returns CDR1 MNHEY and CDR2 SVGAGI. The CDR3 runs to 14 residues.

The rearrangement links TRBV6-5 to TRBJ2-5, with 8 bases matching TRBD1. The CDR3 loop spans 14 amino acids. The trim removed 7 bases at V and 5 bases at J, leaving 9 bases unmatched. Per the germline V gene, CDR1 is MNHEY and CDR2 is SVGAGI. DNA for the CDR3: TGTGCCAGCACCAAACAACAGGGGGAGGAGACCCAGTACTTC. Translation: CASTKQQGEETQYF.

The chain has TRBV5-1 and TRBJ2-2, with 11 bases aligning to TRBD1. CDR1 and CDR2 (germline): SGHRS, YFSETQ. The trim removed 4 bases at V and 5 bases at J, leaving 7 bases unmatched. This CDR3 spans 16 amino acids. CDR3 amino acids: CASSQRTGGSTGELFF. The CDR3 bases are TGCGCCAGCAGCCAACGGACAGGGGGCAGTACCGGGGAGCTGTTTTTT.

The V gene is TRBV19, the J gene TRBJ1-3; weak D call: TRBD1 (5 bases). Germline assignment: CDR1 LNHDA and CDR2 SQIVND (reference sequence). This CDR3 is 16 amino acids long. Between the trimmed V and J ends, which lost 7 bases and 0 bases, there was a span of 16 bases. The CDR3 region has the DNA TGTGCCAGTACAGAGACCGGGACTAACTCTGGAAACACCATATATTTT. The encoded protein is CASTETGTNSGNTIYF.

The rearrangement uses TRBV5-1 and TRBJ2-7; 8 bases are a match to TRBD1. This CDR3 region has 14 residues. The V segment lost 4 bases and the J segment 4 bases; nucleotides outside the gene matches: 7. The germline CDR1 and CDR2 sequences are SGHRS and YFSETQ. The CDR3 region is CASSVDRAEYEQYF. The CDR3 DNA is TGCGCCAGCAGCGTGGACAGGGCCGAATACGAGCAGTACTTC.

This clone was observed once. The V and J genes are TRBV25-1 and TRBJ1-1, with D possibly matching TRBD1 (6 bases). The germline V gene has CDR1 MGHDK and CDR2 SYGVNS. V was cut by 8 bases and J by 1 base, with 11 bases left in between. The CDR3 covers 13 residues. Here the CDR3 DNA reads TGTGCCAGCGGCTTGGGACAGAACACTGAAGCTTTCTTT. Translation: CASGLGQNTEAFF.

The CDR3 DNA reads as TGTGCCAGCAGCCACGGGACATACACGGAAAACACCATATATTTT. Its translation: CASSHGTYTENTIYF. The J gene is TRBJ1-3, the V gene TRBV11-2; tentatively, D is TRBD1 (6 bases). Looked up from germline, CDR1 is SGHAT and CDR2 is FQNNGV. This CDR3 contains 15 residues. Trimming removed 5 bases from V and 6 bases from J, with 17 bases in between.

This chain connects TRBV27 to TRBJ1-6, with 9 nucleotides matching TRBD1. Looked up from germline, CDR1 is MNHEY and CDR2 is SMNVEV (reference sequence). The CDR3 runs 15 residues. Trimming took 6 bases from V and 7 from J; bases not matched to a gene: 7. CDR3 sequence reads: CASSRLGQGNSPLHF. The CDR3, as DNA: TGTGCCAGCAGCCGCCTCGGACAGGGGAATTCACCCCTCCACTTT.

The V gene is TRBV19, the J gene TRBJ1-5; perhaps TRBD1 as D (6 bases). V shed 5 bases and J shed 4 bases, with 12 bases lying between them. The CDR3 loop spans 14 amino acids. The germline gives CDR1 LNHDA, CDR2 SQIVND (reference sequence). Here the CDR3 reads CASSSDRINQPQHF. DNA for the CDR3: TGTGCCAGTAGTTCCGACAGGATTAATCAGCCCCAGCATTTT.

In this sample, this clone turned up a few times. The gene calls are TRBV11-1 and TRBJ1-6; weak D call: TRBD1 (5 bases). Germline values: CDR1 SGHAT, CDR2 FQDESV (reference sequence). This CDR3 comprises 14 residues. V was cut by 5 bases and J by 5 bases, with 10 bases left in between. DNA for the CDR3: TGTGCCAGCAGCCTGGGACTGCATAATTCACCCCTCCACTTT. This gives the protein CASSLGLHNSPLHF.

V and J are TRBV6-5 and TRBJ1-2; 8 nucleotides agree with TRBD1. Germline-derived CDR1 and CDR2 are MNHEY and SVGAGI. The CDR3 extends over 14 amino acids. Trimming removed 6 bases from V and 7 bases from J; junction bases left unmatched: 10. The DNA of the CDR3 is TGTGCCAGCAGGACGGGGGACAGGCATGTTGGCTACACCTTC. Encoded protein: CASRTGDRHVGYTF.

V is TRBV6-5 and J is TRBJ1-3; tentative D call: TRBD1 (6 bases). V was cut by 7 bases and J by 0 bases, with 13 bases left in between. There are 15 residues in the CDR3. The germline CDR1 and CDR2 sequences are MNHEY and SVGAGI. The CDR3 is CASTGDPYSGNTIYF. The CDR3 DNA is TGTGCCAGCACAGGGGACCCCTACTCTGGAAACACCATATATTTT.

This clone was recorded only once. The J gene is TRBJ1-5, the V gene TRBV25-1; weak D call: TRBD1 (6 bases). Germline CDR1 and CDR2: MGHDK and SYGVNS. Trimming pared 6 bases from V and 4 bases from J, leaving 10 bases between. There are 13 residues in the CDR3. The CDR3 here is CASSGQQNQPQHF. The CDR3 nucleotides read TGTGCCAGCAGCGGACAGCAGAATCAGCCCCAGCATTTT. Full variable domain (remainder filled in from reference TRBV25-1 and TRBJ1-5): EADIYQTPRYLVIGTGKKITLECSQTMGHDKMYWYQQDPGMELHLIHYSYGVNSTEKGDLSSESTVSRIRTEHFPLTLESARPSHTSQYLCASSGQQNQPQHFGDGTRLSIL.

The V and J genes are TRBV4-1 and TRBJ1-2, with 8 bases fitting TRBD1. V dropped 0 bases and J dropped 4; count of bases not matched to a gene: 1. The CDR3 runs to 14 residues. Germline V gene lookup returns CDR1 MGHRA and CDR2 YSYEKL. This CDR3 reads CASSQDRGLYGYTF. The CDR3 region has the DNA TGCGCCAGCAGCCAAGACAGGGGGCTCTATGGCTACACCTTC.

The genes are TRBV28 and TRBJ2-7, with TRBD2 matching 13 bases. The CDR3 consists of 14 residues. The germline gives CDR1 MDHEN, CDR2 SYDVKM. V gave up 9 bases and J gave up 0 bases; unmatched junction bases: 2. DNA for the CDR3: TGTGCCAGTACTAGCGGGGGGGTCTCCTACGAGCAGTACTTC. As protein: CASTSGGVSYEQYF.

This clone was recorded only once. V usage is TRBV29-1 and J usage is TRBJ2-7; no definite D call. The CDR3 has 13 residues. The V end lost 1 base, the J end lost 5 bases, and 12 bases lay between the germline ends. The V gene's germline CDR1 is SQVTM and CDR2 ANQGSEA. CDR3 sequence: CSVEVQAPHEQYF. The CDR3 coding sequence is TGCAGCGTTGAAGTCCAGGCCCCCCACGAGCAGTACTTC.

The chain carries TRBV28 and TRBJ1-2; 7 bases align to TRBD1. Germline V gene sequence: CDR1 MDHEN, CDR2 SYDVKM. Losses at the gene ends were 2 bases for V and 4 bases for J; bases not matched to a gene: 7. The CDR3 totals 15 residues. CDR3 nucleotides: TGTGCCAGCAGTTTAGGGGACGGGACAGCCTATGGCTACACCTTC. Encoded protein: CASSLGDGTAYGYTF.

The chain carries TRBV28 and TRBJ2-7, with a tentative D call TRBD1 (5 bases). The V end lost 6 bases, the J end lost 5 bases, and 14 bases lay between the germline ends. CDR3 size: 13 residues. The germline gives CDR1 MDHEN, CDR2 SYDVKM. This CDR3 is CASSYRIIHEQYF. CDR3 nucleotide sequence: TGTGCCAGCAGCTACAGGATTATCCACGAGCAGTACTTC.

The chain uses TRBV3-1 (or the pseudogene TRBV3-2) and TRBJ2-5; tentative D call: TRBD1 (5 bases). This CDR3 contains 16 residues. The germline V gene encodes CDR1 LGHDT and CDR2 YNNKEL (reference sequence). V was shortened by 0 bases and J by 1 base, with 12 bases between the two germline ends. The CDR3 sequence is CASSQDWGSLQETQYF. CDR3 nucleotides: TGTGCCAGCAGCCAAGATTGGGGCAGCCTCCAAGAGACCCAGTACTTC.

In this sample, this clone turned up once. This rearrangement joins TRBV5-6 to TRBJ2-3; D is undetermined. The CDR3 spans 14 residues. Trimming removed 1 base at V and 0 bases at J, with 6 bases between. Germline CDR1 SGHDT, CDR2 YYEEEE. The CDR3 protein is CASSLSPSTDTQYF. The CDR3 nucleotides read TGTGCCAGCAGCTTGAGCCCGAGCACAGATACGCAGTATTTT.

CDR3 in DNA: TGTGCCTGGAGTGGAAACTCTCCCCTAGCGGGGGGGCCCCTGGGTGAGCAGTTCTTC. Translating it yields CAWSGNSPLAGGPLGEQFF. The gene calls are TRBV30 and TRBJ2-1; 12 bases are shared with TRBD2. The CDR3 is 19 amino acids. J gave up 9 bases and V 1 base, and 19 bases lay outside the gene matches. Germline V gene data show CDR1 as GTSNPN and CDR2 as SVGIG (reference sequence).

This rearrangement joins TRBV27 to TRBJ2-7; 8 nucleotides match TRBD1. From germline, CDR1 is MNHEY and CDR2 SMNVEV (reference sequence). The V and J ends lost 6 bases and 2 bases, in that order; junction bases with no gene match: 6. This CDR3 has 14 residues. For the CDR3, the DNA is TGTGCCAGCAGACCCCCGGGACAGGCCTACGAGCAGTACTTC. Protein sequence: CASRPPGQAYEQYF.

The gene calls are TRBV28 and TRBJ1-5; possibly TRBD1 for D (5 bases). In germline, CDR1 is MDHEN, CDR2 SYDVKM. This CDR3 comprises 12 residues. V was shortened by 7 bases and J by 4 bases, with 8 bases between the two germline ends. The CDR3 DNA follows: TGTGCCAGCACAGGGCCGAATCAGCCCCAGCATTTT. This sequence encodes CASTGPNQPQHF.